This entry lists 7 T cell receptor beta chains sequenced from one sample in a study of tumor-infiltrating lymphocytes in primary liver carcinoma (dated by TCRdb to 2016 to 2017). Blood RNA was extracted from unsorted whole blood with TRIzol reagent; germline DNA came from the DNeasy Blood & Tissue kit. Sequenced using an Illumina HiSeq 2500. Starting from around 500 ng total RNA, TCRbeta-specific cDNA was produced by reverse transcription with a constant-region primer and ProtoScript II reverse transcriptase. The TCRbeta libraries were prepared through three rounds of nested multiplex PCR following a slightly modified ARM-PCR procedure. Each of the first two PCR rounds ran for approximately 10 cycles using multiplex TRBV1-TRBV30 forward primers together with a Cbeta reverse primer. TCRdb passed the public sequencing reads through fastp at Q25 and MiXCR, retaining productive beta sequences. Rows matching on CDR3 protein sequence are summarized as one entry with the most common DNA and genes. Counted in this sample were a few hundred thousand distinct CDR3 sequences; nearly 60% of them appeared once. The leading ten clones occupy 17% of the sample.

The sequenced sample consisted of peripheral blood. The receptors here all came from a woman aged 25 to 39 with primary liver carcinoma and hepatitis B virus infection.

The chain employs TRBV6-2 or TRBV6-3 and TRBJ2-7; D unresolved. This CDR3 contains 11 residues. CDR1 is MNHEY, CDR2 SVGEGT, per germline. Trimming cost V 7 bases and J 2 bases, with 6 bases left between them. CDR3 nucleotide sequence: TGTGCCAGCAACCTTCCCTACGAGCAGTACTTC. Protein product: CASNLPYEQYF.

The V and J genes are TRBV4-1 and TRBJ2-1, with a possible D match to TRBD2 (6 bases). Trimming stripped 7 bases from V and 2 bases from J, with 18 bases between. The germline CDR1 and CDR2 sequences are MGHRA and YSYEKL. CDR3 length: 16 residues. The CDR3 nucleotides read TGCGCCAGCAACCAGCCCGGGACTCGACCCTACAATGAGCAGTTCTTC. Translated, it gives CASNQPGTRPYNEQFF.

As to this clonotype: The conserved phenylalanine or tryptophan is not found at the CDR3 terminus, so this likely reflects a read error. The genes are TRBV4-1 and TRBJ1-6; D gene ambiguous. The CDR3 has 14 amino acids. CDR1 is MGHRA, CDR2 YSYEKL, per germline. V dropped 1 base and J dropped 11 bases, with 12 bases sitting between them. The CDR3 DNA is TGCGCCAGCAGCCAAGGAAGGAACTGGCCACCCCTCCACTGT. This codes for CASSQGRNWPPLHC.

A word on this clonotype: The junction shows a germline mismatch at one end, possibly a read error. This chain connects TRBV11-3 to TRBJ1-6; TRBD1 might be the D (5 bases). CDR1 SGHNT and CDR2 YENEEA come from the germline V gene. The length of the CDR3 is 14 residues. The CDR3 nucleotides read TGTGCCAACAGCCGCAGGGTTCGGAATTCACCCCTTCACTTT. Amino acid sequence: CANSRRVRNSPLHF.

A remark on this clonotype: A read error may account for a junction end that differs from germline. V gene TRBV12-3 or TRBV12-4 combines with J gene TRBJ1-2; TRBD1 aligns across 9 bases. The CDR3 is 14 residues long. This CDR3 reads CANSFGQGNYGYTF. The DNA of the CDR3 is TGTGCCAACAGTTTCGGACAGGGGAACTATGGCTACACCTTC.

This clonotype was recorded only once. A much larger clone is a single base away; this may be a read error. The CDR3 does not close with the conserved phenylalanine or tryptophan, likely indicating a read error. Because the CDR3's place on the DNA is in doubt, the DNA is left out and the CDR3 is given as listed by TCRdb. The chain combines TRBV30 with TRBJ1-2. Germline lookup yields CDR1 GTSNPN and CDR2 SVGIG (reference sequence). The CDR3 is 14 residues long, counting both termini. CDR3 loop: CAWSVLNARTGQTL.

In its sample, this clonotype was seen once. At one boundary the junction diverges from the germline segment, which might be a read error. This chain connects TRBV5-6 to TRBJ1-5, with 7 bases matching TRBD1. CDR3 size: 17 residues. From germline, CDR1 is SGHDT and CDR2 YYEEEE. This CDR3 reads CASSLGQGVLRNQPQHF. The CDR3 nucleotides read TGTGCCAGCAGCTTGGGACAGGGAGTTTTGCGCAATCAGCCACAGCATTTT.